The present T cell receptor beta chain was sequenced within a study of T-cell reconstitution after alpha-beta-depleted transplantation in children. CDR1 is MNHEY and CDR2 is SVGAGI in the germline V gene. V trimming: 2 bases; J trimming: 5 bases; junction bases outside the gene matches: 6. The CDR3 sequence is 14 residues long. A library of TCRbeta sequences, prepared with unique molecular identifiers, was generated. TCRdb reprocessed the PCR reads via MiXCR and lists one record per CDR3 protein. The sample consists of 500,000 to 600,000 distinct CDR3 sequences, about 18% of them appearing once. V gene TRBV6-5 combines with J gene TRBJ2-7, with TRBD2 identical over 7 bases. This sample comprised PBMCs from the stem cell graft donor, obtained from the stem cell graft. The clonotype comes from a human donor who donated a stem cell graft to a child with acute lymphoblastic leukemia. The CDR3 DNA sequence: TGTGCCAGCAGTTACCCTGGACTAGTCGACGAGCAGTACTTC. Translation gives CASSYPGLVDEQYF.